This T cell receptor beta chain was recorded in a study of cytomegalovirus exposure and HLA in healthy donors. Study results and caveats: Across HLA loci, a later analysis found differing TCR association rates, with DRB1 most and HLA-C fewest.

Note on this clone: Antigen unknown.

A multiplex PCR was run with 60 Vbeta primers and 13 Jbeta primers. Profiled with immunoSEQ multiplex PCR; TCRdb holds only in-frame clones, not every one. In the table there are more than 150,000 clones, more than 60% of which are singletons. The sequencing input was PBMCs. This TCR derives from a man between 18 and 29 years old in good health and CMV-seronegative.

Here the CDR3 DNA reads TGTGCCAGCAGCCAAGATGGGAGGTTGCGCGGCGAACCCCCAGATACGCAGTATTTT. This sequence encodes CASSQDGRLRGEPPDTQYF. The rearrangement joins TRBV4-2 to TRBJ2-3, with TRBD2 as a possible D gene (6 bases). The CDR3 has 19 amino acids. The germline V gene encodes CDR1 LGHNA and CDR2 YNFKEQ. The germline V and J ends were trimmed by 0 bases and 4 bases, with 23 bases remaining between them.